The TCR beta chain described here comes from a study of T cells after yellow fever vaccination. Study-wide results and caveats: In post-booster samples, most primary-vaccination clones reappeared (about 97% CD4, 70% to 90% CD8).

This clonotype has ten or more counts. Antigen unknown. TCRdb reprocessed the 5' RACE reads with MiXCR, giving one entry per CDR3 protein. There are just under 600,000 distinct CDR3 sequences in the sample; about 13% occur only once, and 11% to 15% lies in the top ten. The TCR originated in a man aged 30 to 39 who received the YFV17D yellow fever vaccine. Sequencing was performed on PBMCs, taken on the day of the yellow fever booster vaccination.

The CDR3 reads CASNPSGSGNIQYF. The DNA for the CDR3 is TGTGCCAGCAACCCTAGCGGGAGTGGAAACATTCAGTACTTC. This rearrangement joins TRBV6-5 to TRBJ2-4; 10 nucleotides agree with TRBD2. The germline V gene has CDR1 MNHEY and CDR2 SVGAGI. With 7 bases clipped from V and 6 bases from J, the junction kept 6 bases outside the gene matches. This CDR3 has 14 residues.